The 3 T cell receptor beta chains reported below all come from one sample, sequenced in a study of CD8+ T cells in alopecia areata. cDNA reverse transcribed from extracted RNA served as the sequencing template. Clones were read by immunoSEQ multiplex PCR, and TCRdb kept only the in-frame ones, dropping some. The sample lists around 150,000 clones; more than 55% were seen once. Sequences were obtained from CD8+ T cells sorted from blood. The receptors here all came from a human donor in good health.

The chain uses TRBV9 and TRBJ1-1; perhaps TRBD1 as D (6 bases). The CDR3 sequence is 13 residues long. Germline V lookup: CDR1 SGDLS, CDR2 YYNGEE. Trimming left V 4 bases short and J 1 base short, with 8 bases between. As DNA, the CDR3 is TGTGCCAGCAGCCAAGGGGGGAACACTGAAGCTTTCTTT. Its translation is CASSQGGNTEAFF.

This clone was recorded a few times. The V and J genes are TRBV9 and TRBJ2-1; 9 bases align to TRBD2. V was clipped by 3 bases and J by 9 bases; unmatched bases: 10. Germline assignment: CDR1 SGDLS and CDR2 YYNGEE. The CDR3 loop spans 15 amino acids. This CDR3 reads CASSEGASGMGEQFF. In DNA form, the CDR3 reads TGTGCCAGCAGCGAGGGAGCTAGCGGGATGGGTGAGCAGTTCTTC.

V gene TRBV7-9 combines with J gene TRBJ2-7; 10 bases are a match to TRBD1. Per germline, CDR1 SEHNR and CDR2 FQNEAQ (reference sequence). V lost 4 bases and J lost 3; bases outside the gene matches: 9. The CDR3 is made up of 16 amino acids. The CDR3 coding sequence is TGTGCCAGCAGCTCTGACAGGGGGCGCTACTACTACGAGCAGTACTTC. This encodes CASSSDRGRYYYEQYF. Complete variable domain (other parts from reference TRBV7-9 and TRBJ2-7): DTGVSQNPRHKITKRGQNVTFRCDPISEHNRLYWYRQTLGQGPEFLTYFQNEAQLEKSRLLSDRFSAERPKGSFSTLEIQRTEQGDSAMYLCASSSDRGRYYYEQYFGPGTRLTVT.